These 3 T cell receptor beta chains share one sample of origin, sequenced in a study of cytomegalovirus exposure and HLA in healthy donors. The PCR contained 60 Vbeta and 13 Jbeta primers. Only in-frame clones appear in the TCRdb table, and some are missing; sequencing was by immunoSEQ multiplex PCR. The sample has fewer than 200,000 clones, less than 90% seen once; the top ten hold roughly 4.5%. The sample was PBMCs. The receptors originated from a woman between 50 and 59 years old in good health and CMV-seropositive.

This chain joins TRBV5-1 and TRBJ1-1; 9 bases match TRBD1. Germline V gene lookup returns CDR1 SGHRS and CDR2 YFSETQ. This CDR3 is built from 18 residues. The J segment lost 0 bases and the V segment lost 0 bases, leaving 9 bases of the junction unmatched. The CDR3 region has the DNA TGCGCCAGCAGCTTGGGACAGGGGGGTCCGAAACTGAACACTGAAGCTTTCTTT. Its translation is CASSLGQGGPKLNTEAFF.

V and J are TRBV19 and TRBJ1-1, with D tentatively TRBD1 (5 bases). CDR1 and CDR2 (germline): LNHDA, SQIVND (reference sequence). V was shortened by 6 bases and J by 3 bases, with 11 bases between the two germline ends. This CDR3 comprises 13 residues. The CDR3 region has the DNA TGTGCCAGTAGATGGGGGGGTGACACTGAAGCTTTCTTT. It is translated as CASRWGGDTEAFF.

The chain links TRBV9 to TRBJ2-1, with D unresolved. Germline assignment: CDR1 SGDLS and CDR2 YYNGEE. Trimming removed 4 bases at V and 0 bases at J, with 8 bases between. This CDR3 region has 14 residues. CDR3 coding DNA: TGTGCCAGCAGCCCGGCGGACTCCTACAATGAGCAGTTCTTC. This encodes CASSPADSYNEQFF.